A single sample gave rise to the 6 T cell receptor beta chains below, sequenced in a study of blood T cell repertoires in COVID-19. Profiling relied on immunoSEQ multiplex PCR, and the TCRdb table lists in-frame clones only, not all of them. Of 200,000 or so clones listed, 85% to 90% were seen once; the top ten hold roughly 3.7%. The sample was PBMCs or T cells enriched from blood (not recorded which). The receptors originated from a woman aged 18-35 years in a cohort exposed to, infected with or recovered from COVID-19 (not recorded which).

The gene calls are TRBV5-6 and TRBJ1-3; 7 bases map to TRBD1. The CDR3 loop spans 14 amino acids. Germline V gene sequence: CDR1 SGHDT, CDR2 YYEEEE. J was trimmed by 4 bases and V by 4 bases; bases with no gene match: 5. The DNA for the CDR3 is TGTGCCAGCAGCGAGACAGGGAGCGGAAACACCATATATTTT. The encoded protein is CASSETGSGNTIYF.

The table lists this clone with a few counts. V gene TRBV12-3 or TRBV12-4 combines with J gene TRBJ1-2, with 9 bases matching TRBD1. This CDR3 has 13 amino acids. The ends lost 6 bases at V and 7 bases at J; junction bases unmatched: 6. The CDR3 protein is CASRLQGAGGYTF. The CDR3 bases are TGTGCCAGCAGATTACAGGGGGCTGGTGGCTACACCTTC.

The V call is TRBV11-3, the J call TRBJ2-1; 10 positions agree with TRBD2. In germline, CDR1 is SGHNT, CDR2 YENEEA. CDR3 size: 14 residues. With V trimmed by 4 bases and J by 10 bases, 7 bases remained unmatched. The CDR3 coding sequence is TGTGCCAGCAGCTCGGCTAGCGGGAGTACGGAGCAGTTCTTC. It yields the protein CASSSASGSTEQFF.

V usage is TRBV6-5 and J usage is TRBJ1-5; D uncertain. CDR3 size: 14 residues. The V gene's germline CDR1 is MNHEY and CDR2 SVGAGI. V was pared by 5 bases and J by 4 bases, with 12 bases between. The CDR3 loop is CASSPLSGNQPQHF. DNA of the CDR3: TGTGCCAGCAGTCCTCTGAGCGGTAATCAGCCCCAGCATTTT.

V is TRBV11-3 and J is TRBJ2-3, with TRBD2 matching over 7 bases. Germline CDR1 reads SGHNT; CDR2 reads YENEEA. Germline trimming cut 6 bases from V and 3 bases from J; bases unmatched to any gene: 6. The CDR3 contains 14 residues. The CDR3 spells CASSPWEGTDTQYF. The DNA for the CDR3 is TGTGCCAGCAGTCCCTGGGAGGGTACAGATACGCAGTATTTT.

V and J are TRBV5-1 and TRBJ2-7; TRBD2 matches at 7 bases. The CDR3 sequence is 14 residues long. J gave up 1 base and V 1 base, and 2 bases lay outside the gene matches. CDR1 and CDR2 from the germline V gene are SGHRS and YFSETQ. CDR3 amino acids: CASSLSGDSYEQYF. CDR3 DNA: TGCGCCAGCAGCTTGAGCGGGGATTCCTACGAGCAGTACTTC.